What follows is one T cell receptor beta chain and its context. These data come from a study of blood T cell repertoires in COVID-19. Some clones are missing from TCRdb's copy, which holds only in-frame ones; the method was immunoSEQ multiplex PCR. The data show about 430,000 clones, with over 85% seen just once and roughly 0.76% held by the top ten. Germline V gene lookup returns CDR1 SNHLY and CDR2 FYNNEI. The CDR3 contains 13 residues. V lost 6 bases and J lost 3; bases outside the gene matches: 4. This chain links TRBV2 with TRBJ1-1, with 7 bases aligning to TRBD1. Specimen: peripheral blood. This TCR derives from a man between 18 and 29 years old with COVID-19, enrolled during active disease. The CDR3: CASRGTAYTEAFF. Written as DNA, the CDR3 is TGTGCCAGCAGAGGGACAGCCTACACTGAAGCTTTCTTT.